This is a list of T cell receptor beta chains from one sample in a study of blood T cell repertoires in COVID-19. The repertoire was sequenced with immunoSEQ multiplex PCR; TCRdb's copy has only in-frame clones and lacks some. The table has some 100,000 clones, approximately 90% seen once. The sequenced sample was peripheral blood. The receptors here all came from a man aged 55 to 69 with acute or convalescent COVID-19. Both conserved end residues are part of each CDR3. Fields, in order: V gene, clone size, D gene, J gene, CDR3 length, CDR3 DNA, CDR3 protein. D genes are given only for firm matches. The listing skips clone size in some rows; elsewhere it reads once, few, many or a size class.

TRBV3-1/TRBV3-2,.,.,TRBJ1-1,15,TGTGCCAGCAGCCAAGATCGACAGTTGAACACTGAAGCTTTCTTT,CASSQDRQLNTEAFF
TRBV28,.,TRBD1,TRBJ1-5,16,TGTGCCAGCAGTTCCTGGGAACAGGGGGGGAATCAGCCCCAGCATTTT,CASSSWEQGGNQPQHF
TRBV7-9,.,TRBD2,TRBJ2-2,15,TGTGCCAGCGGAAAACTAGCGCAGAACACCGGGGAGCTGTTTTTT,CASGKLAQNTGELFF
TRBV5-1,.,TRBD1,TRBJ1-1,14,TGCGCCAGCTCAACAGGGGATACGAACACTGAAGCTTTCTTT,CASSTGDTNTEAFF
TRBV5-4,few,.,TRBJ1-6,13,TGTGCCAGCAGCCTTGGACAGAATTCACCCCTCCACTTT,CASSLGQNSPLHF
TRBV30,.,.,TRBJ2-3,14,TGTGCCTGGAGTGGGGGCGGAGGGGCAGATACGCAGTATTTT,CAWSGGGGADTQYF
TRBV7-2,once,TRBD1,TRBJ1-5,14,TGTGCCAGCACCCCAGGGGGGCTTACTCAGCCCCAGCATTTT,CASTPGGLTQPQHF
TRBV28,.,TRBD1,TRBJ1-6,14,TGTGCCAGCAGTTTTGGACAGGGGAGCTCACCCCTCCACTTT,CASSFGQGSSPLHF
TRBV11-3,.,TRBD2,TRBJ2-3,15,TGTGCCTCCACCCTCTCGAGCGGGAGTTTCGATACGCAGTATTTT,CASTLSSGSFDTQYF
TRBV7-2,.,.,TRBJ1-4,14,TGTGCCAGCAGTCCCACGGGGGGGAGTGAAAAACTGTTTTTT,CASSPTGGSEKLFF
TRBV3-1/TRBV3-2,.,TRBD1,TRBJ2-2,16,TGTGCCAGCAGCCCTCGGGACAGCTTCAACACCGGGGAGCTGTTTTTT,CASSPRDSFNTGELFF
TRBV29-1,.,.,TRBJ1-2,12,TGCAGCGCCGTTGACACAGGGAGAGGCTACACCTTC,CSAVDTGRGYTF
TRBV18,once,TRBD1,TRBJ1-2,17,TGTGCCAGCTCACCTAGGACAGGGGGCGATGCGAACTATGGCTACACCTTC,CASSPRTGGDANYGYTF
TRBV29-1,.,.,TRBJ2-3,14,TGCAGCGCCAAGGACTTGCATAACACAGATACGCAGTATTTT,CSAKDLHNTDTQYF
TRBV6-6,.,.,TRBJ2-5,15,TGTGCCAGCAGCCTAGCGAACCAGGGAGCCGGGACCCAGTACTTC,CASSLANQGAGTQYF
TRBV28,once,.,TRBJ1-3,15,TGTGCCAGCAGTTCGGACGGGATCTCTGGAAACACCATATATTTT,CASSSDGISGNTIYF
TRBV7-9,few,TRBD2,TRBJ2-7,14,TGTGCCAGCAGCCACTCGCAGCGGGGTTACGAGCAGTACTTC,CASSHSQRGYEQYF
TRBV27,.,.,TRBJ2-7,14,TGTGCCAGCAGTGAGGGCAGGGGTGAGGGCGAGCAGTACTTC,CASSEGRGEGEQYF
TRBV3-1/TRBV3-2,.,.,TRBJ2-2,17,TGTGCCAGCACCCGCTCCTCCGCGGGACAGCACACCGGGGAGCTGTTTTTT,CASTRSSAGQHTGELFF
TRBV7-3,.,TRBD2,TRBJ2-1,19,TGTGCCAGCAGTTACGTCGGTGGCCGTCTAGCGGGGGGTTACAATGAGCAGTTCTTC,CASSYVGGRLAGGYNEQFF
TRBV28,.,TRBD1,TRBJ1-2,16,TGTGCCAGCAGTGTTGAATCGGGACAGGGGAACTATGGCTACACCTTC,CASSVESGQGNYGYTF
TRBV7-3,.,TRBD2,TRBJ2-3,16,TGTGCCAGCAGCTTAGAGCTAGCGGAGGGGACAGATACGCAGTATTTT,CASSLELAEGTDTQYF
TRBV9,once,.,TRBJ1-2,14,TGTGCCAGCAGCGTCGACCCACAGGGTCGAGATAACACCTTC,CASSVDPQGRDNTF